What follows are 8 T cell receptor beta chains derived from one specimen sequenced in a study of STAT5B mutations in CD4+ large granular lymphocyte leukemia. Repertoires were generated with immunoSEQ multiplex PCR, while TCRdb's copy carries only in-frame clones and drops some. The data show around 5,000 clones, with 80% to 90% seen just once and around 80% held by the top ten. Sequenced input: PBMCs. Every receptor here comes from a man aged 40-49 years with CD4+ T-cell large granular lymphocyte leukemia.

This rearrangement joins TRBV27 to TRBJ1-4, with a possible D match to TRBD1 (6 bases). CDR3 size: 15 residues. V was trimmed by 5 bases and J by 8 bases, leaving 18 bases between them. From germline, CDR1 is MNHEY and CDR2 SMNVEV (reference sequence). The CDR3 loop is CASSRQWGLREKLFF. The CDR3 region has the DNA TGTGCCAGCAGTCGACAATGGGGGCTAAGGGAAAAACTGTTTTTT. The whole variable domain, remainder taken from reference TRBV27 and TRBJ1-4, is EAQVTQNPRYLITVTGKKLTVTCSQNMNHEYMSWYRQDPGLGLRQIYYSMNVEVTDKGDVPEGYKVSRKEKRNFPLILESPSPNQTSLYFCASSRQWGLREKLFFGSGTQLSVL.

The chain uses TRBV28 and TRBJ2-7; the D gene is possibly TRBD2 (6 bases). CDR1 MDHEN and CDR2 SYDVKM come from the germline V gene. Trimming left V 4 bases short and J 5 bases short, with 9 bases between. The CDR3 is made up of 12 amino acids. For the CDR3, the DNA is TGTGCCAGCAGTTCGGGAGTACACGAGCAGTACTTC. Translated, it gives CASSSGVHEQYF. Full variable domain (outside the CDR3, taken from reference TRBV28 and TRBJ2-7): DVKVTQSSRYLVKRTGEKVFLECVQDMDHENMFWYRQDPGLGLRLIYFSYDVKMKEKGDIPEGYSVSREKKERFSLILESASTNQTSMYLCASSSGVHEQYFGPGTRLTVT.

The CDR3 spells CASSALVLGYGYTF. The CDR3 DNA reads TGTGCCAGCAGTGCCCTCGTTTTGGGCTATGGCTACACCTTC. The genes are TRBV28 and TRBJ1-2; no reliable D call. Germline V gene sequence: CDR1 MDHEN, CDR2 SYDVKM. Trimming stripped 5 bases from V and 4 bases from J, with 14 bases between. This CDR3 has 14 residues.

The chain couples TRBV13 to TRBJ2-6; a possible D gene is TRBD1 (6 bases). The ends were cut back, 5 bases at V and 0 bases at J, with 17 bases in the middle. Germline V lookup: CDR1 PRHDT, CDR2 FYEKMQ (reference sequence). The CDR3 has 18 amino acids. The CDR3 bases are TGTGCCAGCAGCCTAACAGGGTTTCGGCTCTCTGGGGCCAACGTCCTGACTTTC. The encoded protein is CASSLTGFRLSGANVLTF.

The chain recombines TRBV7-9 with TRBJ2-5; 8 bases align to TRBD1. V was clipped by 1 base and J by 11 bases; unmatched bases: 9. The CDR3 sequence is 14 residues long. Germline assignment: CDR1 SEHNR and CDR2 FQNEAQ (reference sequence). CDR3 DNA: TGTGCCAGCAGCTTAGTGGCAGGGGGCAAGGAGCAGTACTTC. Translating gives CASSLVAGGKEQYF.

The CDR3: CASSLSLRTDTQYF. CDR3 bases: TGTGCCAGCAGTTTATCCCTCCGGACAGATACGCAGTATTTT. V usage is TRBV2 and J usage is TRBJ2-3; no firm D call. Trimming pared 5 bases from V and 3 bases from J, leaving 12 bases between. Germline V gene lookup returns CDR1 SNHLY and CDR2 FYNNEI. The CDR3 is 14 amino acids.

The chain carries TRBV7-6 and TRBJ1-1; D may be TRBD1 (5 bases). CDR3 size: 13 residues. Trimming shortened V by 5 bases and J by 0 bases, and 7 bases separated the two germline ends. Germline V gene data show CDR1 as SGHVS and CDR2 as FNYEAQ. In nucleotides, the CDR3 is TGTGCCAGCAGCGGGGACTTGAACACTGAAGCTTTCTTT. This codes for CASSGDLNTEAFF.

This clone was seen a single time. One junction end disagrees with the germline gene, perhaps due to a read error. The V call is TRBV30, the J call TRBJ2-7; a weak D match, TRBD1 (5 bases). Germline V gene sequence: CDR1 GTSNPN, CDR2 SVGIG (reference sequence). The CDR3 has 11 residues. For the CDR3, the DNA is TGTGCCTGGAGTGTCCAGGGTAGTGCACGCTTC. It is translated as CAWSVQGSARF.